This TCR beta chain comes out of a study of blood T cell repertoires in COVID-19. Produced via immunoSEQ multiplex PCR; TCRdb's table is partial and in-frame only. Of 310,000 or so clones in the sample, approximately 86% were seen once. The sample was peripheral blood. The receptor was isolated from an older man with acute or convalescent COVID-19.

In nucleotides, the CDR3 is TGTGCCAGCTCACCCGCTGGAGGAAACATTCAGTACTTC. It encodes CASSPAGGNIQYF. This chain joins TRBV18 and TRBJ2-4; tentative D call: TRBD2 (5 bases). Between the trimmed V and J ends, which lost 3 bases and 6 bases, there was a span of 9 bases. The CDR3 totals 13 residues. Germline V gene lookup returns CDR1 KGHSH and CDR2 LQKENI.